Given below is one TCR beta chain in context. There are 15 residues in the CDR3. Looked up from germline, CDR1 is MNHNY and CDR2 is SVGAGI (reference sequence). Trimming stripped 5 bases from V and 5 bases from J, with 18 bases between. This entry is derived from a study of shared clonotypes between healthy human individuals. Clones were sequenced by immunoSEQ multiplex PCR, and TCRdb holds only the in-frame ones, with some missing. The sample has more than 2,000,000 clones, around nine tenths seen once; the top ten hold under 0.15%. This chain uses TRBV6-6 with TRBJ1-2, with a weak D call TRBD1 (5 bases). The receptor's source is a man aged 18 to 29 in good health. The sequenced sample consisted of naive CD4+ T cells sorted from blood. The sample's subset: CD45RA+ positively selected. The DNA for the CDR3 is TGTGCCAGCAGTAAACAGAAATTACAGGTTTATGGCTACACCTTC. Protein product: CASSKQKLQVYGYTF.